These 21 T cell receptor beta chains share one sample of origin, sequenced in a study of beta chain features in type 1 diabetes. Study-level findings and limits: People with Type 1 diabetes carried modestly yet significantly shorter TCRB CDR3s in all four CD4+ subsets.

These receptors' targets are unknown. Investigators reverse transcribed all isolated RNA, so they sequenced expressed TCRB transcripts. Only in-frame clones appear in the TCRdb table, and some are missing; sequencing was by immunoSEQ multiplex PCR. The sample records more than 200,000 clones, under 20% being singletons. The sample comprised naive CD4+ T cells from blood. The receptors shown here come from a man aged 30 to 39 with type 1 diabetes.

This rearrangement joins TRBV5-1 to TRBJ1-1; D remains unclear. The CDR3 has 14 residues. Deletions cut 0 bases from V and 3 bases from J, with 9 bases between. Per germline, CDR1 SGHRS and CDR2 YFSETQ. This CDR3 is CASSLELLYTEAFF. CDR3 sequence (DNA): TGCGCCAGCAGCTTGGAGCTGCTTTACACTGAAGCTTTCTTT.

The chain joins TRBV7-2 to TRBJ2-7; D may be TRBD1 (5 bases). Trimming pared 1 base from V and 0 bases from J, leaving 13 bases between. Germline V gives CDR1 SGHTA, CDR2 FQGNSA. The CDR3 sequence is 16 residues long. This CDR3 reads CASSLVGQGSSYEQYF. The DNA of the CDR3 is TGTGCCAGCAGCTTAGTGGGCCAGGGCTCCTCCTACGAGCAGTACTTC.

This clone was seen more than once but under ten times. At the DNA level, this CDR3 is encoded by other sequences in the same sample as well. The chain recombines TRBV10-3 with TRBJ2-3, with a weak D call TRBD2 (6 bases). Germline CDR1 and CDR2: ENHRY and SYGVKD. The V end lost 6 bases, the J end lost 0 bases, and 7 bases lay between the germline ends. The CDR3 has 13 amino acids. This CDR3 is CAIRGGSTDTQYF. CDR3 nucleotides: TGTGCCATCAGGGGGGGTAGCACAGATACGCAGTATTTT.

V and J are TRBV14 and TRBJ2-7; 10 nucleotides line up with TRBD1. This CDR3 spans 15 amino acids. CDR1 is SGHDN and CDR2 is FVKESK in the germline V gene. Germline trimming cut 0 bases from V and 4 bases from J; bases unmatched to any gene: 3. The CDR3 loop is CASSQDLDRGYEQYF. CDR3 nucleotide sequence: TGTGCCAGCAGCCAAGATTTGGACAGGGGGTACGAGCAGTACTTC.

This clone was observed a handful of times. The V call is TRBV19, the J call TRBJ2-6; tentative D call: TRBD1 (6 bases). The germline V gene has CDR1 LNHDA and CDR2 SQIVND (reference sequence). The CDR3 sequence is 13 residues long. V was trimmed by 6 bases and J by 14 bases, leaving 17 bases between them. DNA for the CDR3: TGTGCCAGTAGCCGGGACATCCGCAGTATCCTGACTTTC. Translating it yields CASSRDIRSILTF.

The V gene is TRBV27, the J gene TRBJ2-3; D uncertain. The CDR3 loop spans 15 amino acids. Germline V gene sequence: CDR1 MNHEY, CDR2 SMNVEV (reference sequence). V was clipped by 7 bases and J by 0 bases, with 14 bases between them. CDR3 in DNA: TGTGCCAGCACACCATACAGAACTAGCACAGATACGCAGTATTTT. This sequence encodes CASTPYRTSTDTQYF.

The CDR3 reads CSVGVSYEQYF. The CDR3, as DNA: TGCAGCGTGGGTGTATCCTACGAGCAGTACTTC. J is TRBJ2-5 and V is TRBV29-1; no clear D. The J call may be mistaken, given a closer DNA end match to TRBJ2-7. Germline V CDR1 and CDR2: SQVTM, ANQGSEA. This CDR3 has 11 amino acids.

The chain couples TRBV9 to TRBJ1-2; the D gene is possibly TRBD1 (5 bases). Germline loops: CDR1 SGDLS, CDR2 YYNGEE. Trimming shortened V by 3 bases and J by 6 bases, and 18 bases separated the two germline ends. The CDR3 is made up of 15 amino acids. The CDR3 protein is CASSGRGRAEDGYTF. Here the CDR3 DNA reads TGTGCCAGCAGCGGACGGGGCAGGGCCGAGGATGGCTACACCTTC.

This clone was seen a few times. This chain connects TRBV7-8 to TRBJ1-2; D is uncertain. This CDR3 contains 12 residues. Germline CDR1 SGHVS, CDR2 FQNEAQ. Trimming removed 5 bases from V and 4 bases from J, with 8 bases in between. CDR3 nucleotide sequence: TGTGCCAGCAGCCCAGACGGCTATGGCTACACCTTC. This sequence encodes CASSPDGYGYTF.

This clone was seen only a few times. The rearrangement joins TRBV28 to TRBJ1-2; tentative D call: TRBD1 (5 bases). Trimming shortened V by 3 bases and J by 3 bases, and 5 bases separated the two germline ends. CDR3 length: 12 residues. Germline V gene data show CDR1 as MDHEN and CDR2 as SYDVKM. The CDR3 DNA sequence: TGTGCCAGCAGTTTCAGGGACTATGGCTACACCTTC. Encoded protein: CASSFRDYGYTF.

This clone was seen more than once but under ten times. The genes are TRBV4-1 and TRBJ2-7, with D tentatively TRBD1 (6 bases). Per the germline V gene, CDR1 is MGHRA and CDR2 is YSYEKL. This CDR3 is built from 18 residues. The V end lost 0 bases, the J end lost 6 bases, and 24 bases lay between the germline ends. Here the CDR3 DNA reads TGCGCCAGCAGCCAAGATTTGCAGAGGACAGAGATCTATCGCGAGCAGTACTTC. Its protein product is CASSQDLQRTEIYREQYF.

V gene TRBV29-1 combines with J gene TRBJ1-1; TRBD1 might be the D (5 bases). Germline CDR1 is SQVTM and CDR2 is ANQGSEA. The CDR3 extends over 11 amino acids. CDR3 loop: CTSLGDTEAFF. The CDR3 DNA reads TGCACCTCACTAGGGGACACTGAAGCTTTCTTT.

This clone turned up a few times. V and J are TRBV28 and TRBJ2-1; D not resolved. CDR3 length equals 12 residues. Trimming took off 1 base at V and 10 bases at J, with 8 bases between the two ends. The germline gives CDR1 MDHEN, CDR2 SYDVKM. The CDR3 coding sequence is TGTGCCAGCAGTTTATCGGCCGGAGAGCAGTTCTTC. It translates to CASSLSAGEQFF.

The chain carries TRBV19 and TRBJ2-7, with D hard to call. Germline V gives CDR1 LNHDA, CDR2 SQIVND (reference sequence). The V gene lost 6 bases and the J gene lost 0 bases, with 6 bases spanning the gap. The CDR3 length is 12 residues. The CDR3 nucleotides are TGTGCCAGTAGCCAAGTCTCCTACGAGCAGTACTTC. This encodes CASSQVSYEQYF.

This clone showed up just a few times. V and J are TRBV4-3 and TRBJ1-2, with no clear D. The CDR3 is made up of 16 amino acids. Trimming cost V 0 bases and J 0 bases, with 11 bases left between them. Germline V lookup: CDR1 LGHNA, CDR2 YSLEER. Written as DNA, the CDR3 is TGCGCCAGCAGCCAAGAATCCCGGGAAGCTAACTATGGCTACACCTTC. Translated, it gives CASSQESREANYGYTF.

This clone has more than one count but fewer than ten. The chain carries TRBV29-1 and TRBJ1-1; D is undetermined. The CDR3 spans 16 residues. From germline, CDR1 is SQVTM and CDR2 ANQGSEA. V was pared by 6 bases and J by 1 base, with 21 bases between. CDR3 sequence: CSVSPFSRGTNTEAFF. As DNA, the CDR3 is TGCAGCGTCTCACCGTTCTCCCGGGGTACGAACACTGAAGCTTTCTTT.

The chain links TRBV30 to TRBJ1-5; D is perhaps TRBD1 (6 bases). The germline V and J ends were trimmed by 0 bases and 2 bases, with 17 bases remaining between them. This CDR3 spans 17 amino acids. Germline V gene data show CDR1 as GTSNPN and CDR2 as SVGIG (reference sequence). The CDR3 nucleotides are TGTGCCTGGAGTGTCGTGCAGGGACAAGGTGGCAATCAGCCCCAGCATTTT. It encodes CAWSVVQGQGGNQPQHF.

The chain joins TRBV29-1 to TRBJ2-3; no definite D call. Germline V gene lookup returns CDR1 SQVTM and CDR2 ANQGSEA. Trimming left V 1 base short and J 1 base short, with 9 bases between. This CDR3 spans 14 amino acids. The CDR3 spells CSVEGAQGTDTQYF. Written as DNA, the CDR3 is TGCAGCGTTGAAGGGGCGCAGGGCACAGATACGCAGTATTTT.

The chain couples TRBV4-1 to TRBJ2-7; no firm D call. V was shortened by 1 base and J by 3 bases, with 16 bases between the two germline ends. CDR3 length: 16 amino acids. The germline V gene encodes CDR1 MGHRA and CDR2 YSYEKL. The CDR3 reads CASSQASGQRVYEQYF. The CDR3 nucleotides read TGCGCCAGCAGCCAAGCCTCAGGCCAGAGAGTCTACGAGCAGTACTTC.

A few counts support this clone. In DNA, the CDR3 is TGTGCCAGCAGCTTATCGGGGGTTGAGGAGACCCAGTACTTC. It is translated as CASSLSGVEETQYF. The chain recombines TRBV7-9 with TRBJ2-5; weak D call: TRBD2 (6 bases). CDR3 length: 14 residues. Trimming took 2 bases from V and 5 from J, leaving 12 bases between them. The germline V gene has CDR1 SEHNR and CDR2 FQNEAQ (reference sequence).

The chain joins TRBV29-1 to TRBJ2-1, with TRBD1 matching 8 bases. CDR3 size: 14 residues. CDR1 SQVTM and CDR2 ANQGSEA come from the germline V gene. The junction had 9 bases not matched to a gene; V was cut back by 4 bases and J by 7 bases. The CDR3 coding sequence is TGCAGCGTTGTATCGGTCAGGGGGCTTAATGAGCAGTTCTTC. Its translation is CSVVSVRGLNEQFF.